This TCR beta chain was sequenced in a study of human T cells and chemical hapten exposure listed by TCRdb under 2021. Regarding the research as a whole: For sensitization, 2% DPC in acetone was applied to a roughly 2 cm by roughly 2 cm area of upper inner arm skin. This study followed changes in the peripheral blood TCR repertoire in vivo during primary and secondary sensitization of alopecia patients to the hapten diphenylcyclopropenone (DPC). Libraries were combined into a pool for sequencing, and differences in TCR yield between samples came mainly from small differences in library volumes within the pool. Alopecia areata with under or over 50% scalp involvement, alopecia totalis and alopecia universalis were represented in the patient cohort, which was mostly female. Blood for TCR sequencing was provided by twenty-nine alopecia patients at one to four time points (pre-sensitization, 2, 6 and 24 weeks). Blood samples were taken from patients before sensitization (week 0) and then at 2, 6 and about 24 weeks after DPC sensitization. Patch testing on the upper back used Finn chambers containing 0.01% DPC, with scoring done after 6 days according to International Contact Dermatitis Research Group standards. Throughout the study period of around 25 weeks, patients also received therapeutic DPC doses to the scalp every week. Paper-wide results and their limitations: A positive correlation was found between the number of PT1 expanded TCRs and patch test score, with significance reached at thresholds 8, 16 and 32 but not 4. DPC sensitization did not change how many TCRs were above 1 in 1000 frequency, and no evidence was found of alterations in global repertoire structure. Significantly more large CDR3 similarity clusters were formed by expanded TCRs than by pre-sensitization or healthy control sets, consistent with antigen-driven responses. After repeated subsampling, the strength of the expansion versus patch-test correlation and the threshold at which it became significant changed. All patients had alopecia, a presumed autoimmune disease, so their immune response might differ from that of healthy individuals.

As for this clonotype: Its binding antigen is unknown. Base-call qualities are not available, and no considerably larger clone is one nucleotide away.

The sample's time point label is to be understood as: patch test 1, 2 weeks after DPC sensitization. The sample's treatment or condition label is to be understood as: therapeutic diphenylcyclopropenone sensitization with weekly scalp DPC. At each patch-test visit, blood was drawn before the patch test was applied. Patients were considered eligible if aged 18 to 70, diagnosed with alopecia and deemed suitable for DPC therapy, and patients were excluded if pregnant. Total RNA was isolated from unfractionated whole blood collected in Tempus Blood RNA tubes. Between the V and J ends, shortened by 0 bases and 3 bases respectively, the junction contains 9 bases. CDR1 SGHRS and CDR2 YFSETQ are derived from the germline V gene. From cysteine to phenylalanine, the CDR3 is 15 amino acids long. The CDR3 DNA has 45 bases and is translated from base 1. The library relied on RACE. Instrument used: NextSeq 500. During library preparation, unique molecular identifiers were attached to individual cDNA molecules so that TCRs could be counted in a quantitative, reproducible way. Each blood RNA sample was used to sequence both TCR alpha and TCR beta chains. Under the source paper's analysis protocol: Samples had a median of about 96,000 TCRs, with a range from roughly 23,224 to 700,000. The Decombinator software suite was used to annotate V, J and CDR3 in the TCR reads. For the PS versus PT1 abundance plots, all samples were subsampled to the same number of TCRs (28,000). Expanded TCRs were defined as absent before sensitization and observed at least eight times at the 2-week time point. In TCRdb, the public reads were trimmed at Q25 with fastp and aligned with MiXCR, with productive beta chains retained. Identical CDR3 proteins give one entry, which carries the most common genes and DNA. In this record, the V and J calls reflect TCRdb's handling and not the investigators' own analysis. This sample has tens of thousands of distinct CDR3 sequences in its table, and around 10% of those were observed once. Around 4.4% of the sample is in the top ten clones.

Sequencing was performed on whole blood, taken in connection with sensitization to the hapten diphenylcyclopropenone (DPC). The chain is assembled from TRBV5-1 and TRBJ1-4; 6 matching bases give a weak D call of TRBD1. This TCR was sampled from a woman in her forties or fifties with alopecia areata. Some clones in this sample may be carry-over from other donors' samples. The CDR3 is CASSLVTGPNEKLFF. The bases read TGCGCCAGCAGCTTGGTTACAGGGCCTAATGAAAAACTGTTTTTT. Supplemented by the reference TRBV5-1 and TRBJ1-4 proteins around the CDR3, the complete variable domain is KAGVTQTPRYLIKTRGQQVTLSCSPISGHRSVSWYQQTPGQGLQFLFEYFSETQRNKGNFPGRFSGRQFSNSRSEMNVSTLELGDSALYLCASSLVTGPNEKLFFGSGTQLSVL.